The table lists the clone carrying this T cell receptor beta chain with a few counts. The antigen remains unidentified. No patient received treatment before thyroid surgery. How the authors handled the data: Clinicopathological groups supplied CDR3 differences that were used to build a distant-metastasis classifier for papillary thyroid cancer. TCRdb re-called the PCR reads through MiXCR. These V and J calls derive from TCRdb rather than the authors' analysis. Of over 10,000 clones in the sample, around an eighth were seen once. This sample was taken from a study of metastatic and nonmetastatic thyroid tumors. Study overall: Repertoires from malignant and benign thyroid patients were compared across blood and tumor or nodule tissue.

Study observations and caveats: Malignant tumors reportedly showed significantly higher TCR beta diversity than benign nodules in both blood and tumor.

The sequenced sample was blood. This clonotype was obtained from a female donor with papillary thyroid cancer or a benign thyroid nodule (not recorded which). Some clones in this sample may be carry-over from other donors' samples.

The CDR3 nucleotides are TGTGCCAGCATGGTTCTCCCGAGGACAGGGCGGCACGAGCAGTACTTC. Translation gives CASMVLPRTGRHEQYF. The genes are TRBV6-1 and TRBJ2-7; 8 bases fit TRBD1. The CDR3 contains 16 residues. The V segment lost 7 bases and the J segment 5 bases; nucleotides outside the gene matches: 16. Per germline, CDR1 MNHNS and CDR2 SASEGT.